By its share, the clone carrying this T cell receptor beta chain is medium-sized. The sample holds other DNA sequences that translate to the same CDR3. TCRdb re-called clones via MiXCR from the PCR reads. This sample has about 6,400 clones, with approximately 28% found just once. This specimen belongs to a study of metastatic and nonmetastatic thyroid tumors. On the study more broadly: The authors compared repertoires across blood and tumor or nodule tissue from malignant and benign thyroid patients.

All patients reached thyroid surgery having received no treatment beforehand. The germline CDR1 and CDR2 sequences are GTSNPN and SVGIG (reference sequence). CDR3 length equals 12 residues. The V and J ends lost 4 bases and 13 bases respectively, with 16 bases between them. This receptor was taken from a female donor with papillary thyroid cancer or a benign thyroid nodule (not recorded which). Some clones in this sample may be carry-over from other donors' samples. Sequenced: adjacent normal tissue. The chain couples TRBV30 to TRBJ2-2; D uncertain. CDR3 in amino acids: CAWKKWELGLFF. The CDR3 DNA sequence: TGTGCCTGGAAAAAATGGGAACTGGGGCTGTTTTTT.